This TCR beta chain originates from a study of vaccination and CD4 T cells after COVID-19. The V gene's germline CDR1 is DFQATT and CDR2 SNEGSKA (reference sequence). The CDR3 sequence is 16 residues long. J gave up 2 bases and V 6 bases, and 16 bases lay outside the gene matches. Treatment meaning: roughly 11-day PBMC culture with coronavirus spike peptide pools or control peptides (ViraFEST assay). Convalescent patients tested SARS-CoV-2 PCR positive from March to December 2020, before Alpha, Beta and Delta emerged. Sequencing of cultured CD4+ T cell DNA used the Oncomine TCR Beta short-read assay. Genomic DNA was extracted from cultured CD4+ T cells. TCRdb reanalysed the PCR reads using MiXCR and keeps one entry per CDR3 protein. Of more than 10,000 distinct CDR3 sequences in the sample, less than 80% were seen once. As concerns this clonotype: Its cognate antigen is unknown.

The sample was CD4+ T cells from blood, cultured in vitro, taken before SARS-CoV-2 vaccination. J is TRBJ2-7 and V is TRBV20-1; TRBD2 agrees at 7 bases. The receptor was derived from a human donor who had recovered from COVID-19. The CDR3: CSAPGFGGRGTYEQYF. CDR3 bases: TGCAGTGCCCCGGGTTTCGGGGGGAGGGGTACCTACGAGCAGTACTTC.